This T cell receptor beta chain was recovered during a study of cytomegalovirus exposure and HLA in healthy donors. Study-wide points: Immune exposure data for these donors was limited to CMV serostatus. In a later analysis, a missense DCLRE1C variant was linked to TCR beta V- and J-gene trimming. In a later analysis, across HLA loci, associated TCR counts were highest for DRB1, lowest for HLA-C. Previous analysis showed most TCR beta V segments were productive about 87% or about 30% of the time.

Use of 60 Vbeta and 13 Jbeta primers characterized the PCR. Measured with immunoSEQ multiplex PCR; TCRdb has only the in-frame clones, and not every one. The sample carries roughly 100,000 clones, roughly three quarters recorded once. The germline CDR1 and CDR2 sequences are MNHEY and SMNVEV (reference sequence). This CDR3 is 15 amino acids long. V trimming: 5 bases; J trimming: 4 bases; junction bases outside the gene matches: 9. Note on this clone: Its antigen remains unidentified.

The source of this sequence is a male donor in good health and CMV-seropositive. The chain has TRBV27 and TRBJ1-2; 8 nucleotides match TRBD1. Sequencing was performed on PBMCs. CDR3 loop: CASSPSDRGLYGYTF. The DNA of the CDR3 is TGTGCCAGCAGTCCATCCGACAGGGGCCTCTATGGCTACACCTTC.